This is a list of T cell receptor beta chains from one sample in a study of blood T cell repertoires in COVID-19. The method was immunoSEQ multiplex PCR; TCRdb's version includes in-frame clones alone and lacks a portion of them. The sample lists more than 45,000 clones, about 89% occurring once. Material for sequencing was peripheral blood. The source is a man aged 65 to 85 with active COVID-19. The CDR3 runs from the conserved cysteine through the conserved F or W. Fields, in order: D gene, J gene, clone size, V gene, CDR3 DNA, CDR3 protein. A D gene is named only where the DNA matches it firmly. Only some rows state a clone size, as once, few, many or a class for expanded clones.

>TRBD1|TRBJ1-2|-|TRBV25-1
TGTGCCAGCAGACCGGGACAGGGAGACTATGGCTACACCTTC
CASRPGQGDYGYTF
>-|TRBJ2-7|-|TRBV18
TGTGCCAGCTCACCTGCAGGCTACGAGCAGTACTTC
CASSPAGYEQYF
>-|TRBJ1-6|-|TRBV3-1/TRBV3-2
TGTGCCAGCAGCCAAGGCGCGGGGCCCTCGAATTCACCCCTCCACTTT
CASSQGAGPSNSPLHF
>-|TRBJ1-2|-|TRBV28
TGTGCCAGCACCCCCCCCGGGACACACTCCCCCTACTATGGCTACACCTTC
CASTPPGTHSPYYGYTF
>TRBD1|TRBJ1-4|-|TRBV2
TGTGCCAGCAGTGTTGACAGGGGGAGCTACGAAAAACTGTTTTTT
CASSVDRGSYEKLFF
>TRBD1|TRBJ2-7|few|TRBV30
TGTGCCTGGAGTCCGCGGCAGGGGGCGGTCTCCTACGAGCAGTACTTC
CAWSPRQGAVSYEQYF
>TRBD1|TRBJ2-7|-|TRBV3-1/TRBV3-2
TGTGCCAGCAGCCCAGAGGGACAGGGGCGACACGGGCAGTACTTC
CASSPEGQGRHGQYF
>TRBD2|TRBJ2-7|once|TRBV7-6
TGTGCCAGCAGCAGCGGGGGGGGGCTTTCCTACGAGCAGTACTTC
CASSSGGGLSYEQYF
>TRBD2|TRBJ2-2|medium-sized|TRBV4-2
TGTGCCAGCAGCCAACTCTGGCAGCAGACTAGCGGGAAACCGAACACCGGGGAGCTGTTTTTT
CASSQLWQQTSGKPNTGELFF
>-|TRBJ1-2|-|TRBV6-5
TGTGCCAGCAGCCTGACAGAGCCACCTAACTATGGCTACACCTTC
CASSLTEPPNYGYTF
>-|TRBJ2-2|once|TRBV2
TGTGCCAGCAGTGAATCCTCGGGGACCGGGGAGCTGTTTTTT
CASSESSGTGELFF
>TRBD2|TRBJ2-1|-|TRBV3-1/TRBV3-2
TGTGCCAGCAGCCGAGGGCTAGCGGGGGGTTACAATGAGCAGTTCTTC
CASSRGLAGGYNEQFF
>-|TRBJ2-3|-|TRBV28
TGTGCCAGCAGTTTAAGGAGCTCAGATACGCAGTATTTT
CASSLRSSDTQYF
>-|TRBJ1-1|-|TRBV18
TGTGCCAGCTCACCGGGGCAGGAGTTATACACTGAAGCTTTCTTT
CASSPGQELYTEAFF
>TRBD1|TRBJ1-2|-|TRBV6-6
TGTGCCAGCAGTTACCGGGACAGGGTTAACTATGGCTACACCTTC
CASSYRDRVNYGYTF
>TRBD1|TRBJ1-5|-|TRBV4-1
TGCGCCAGCAGCCAAGGTAGGGGACAGGGTCAGCCCCAGCATTTT
CASSQGRGQGQPQHF
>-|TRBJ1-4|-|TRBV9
TGTGCCAGCAGCGTAGCAGCGGGGCGTAGTGAAAAACTGTTTTTT
CASSVAAGRSEKLFF
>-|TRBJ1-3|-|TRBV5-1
TGCGCGGCCAGGATCGTACAGGGAGAAACTGGAAACACCATATATTTT
CAARIVQGETGNTIYF
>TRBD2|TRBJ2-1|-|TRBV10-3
TGTGCCATCAGTGAGTCGTGGACTAGCGGGGACAATGAGCAGTTCTTC
CAISESWTSGDNEQFF
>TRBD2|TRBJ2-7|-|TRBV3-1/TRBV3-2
TGTGCCAGCAGTAGCCAGGGACTAGCGGCCGAGCAGTACTTC
CASSSQGLAAEQYF
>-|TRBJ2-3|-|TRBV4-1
TGCGCCAGCAGCCAAGTGGGGGCCGGTAGTACAGATACGCAGTATTTT
CASSQVGAGSTDTQYF
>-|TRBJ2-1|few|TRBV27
TGTGCCAGCAGCCCTACGTTATGGGCTGAGCAGTTCTTC
CASSPTLWAEQFF
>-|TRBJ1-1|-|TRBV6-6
TGTGCCAGCATCCCACAGCAGAACACTGAAGCTTTCTTT
CASIPQQNTEAFF
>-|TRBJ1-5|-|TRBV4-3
TGCGCCAGCAGCCAAGATGGTCCCGGGGTGGGACAGCCCCAGCATTTT
CASSQDGPGVGQPQHF
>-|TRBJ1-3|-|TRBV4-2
TGTGCCAGCAGCCAAAACAGGGTGCGAGGTGGAAACACCATATATTTT
CASSQNRVRGGNTIYF
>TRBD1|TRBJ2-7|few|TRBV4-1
TGCGCCAGCAGCCCTGGACAGGGACCCTCCTACGAGCAGTACTTC
CASSPGQGPSYEQYF
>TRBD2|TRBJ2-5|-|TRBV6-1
TGTGCCAGCAGTGCCGGACTAGCGGGGGCCCAAGAGACCCAGTACTTC
CASSAGLAGAQETQYF
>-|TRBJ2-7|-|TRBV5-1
TGCGCCAGCAGCTTAATTCCCGGGGAAGAGCAGTACTTC
CASSLIPGEEQYF
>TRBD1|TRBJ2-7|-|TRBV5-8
TGTGCCAGCAGCTTGAGGGGGCTGCTGGGGTACGAGCAGTACTTC
CASSLRGLLGYEQYF
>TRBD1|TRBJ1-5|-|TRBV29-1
TGCAGCGTCGCACAGGGGGCGAATCAGCCCCAGCATTTT
CSVAQGANQPQHF
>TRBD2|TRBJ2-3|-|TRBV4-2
TGTGCCAGCGGGCCCGTAGCGGGGGGTGTGGATACGCAGTATTTT
CASGPVAGGVDTQYF
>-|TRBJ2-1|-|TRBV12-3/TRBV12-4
TGTGCCAGCAGTTTAGGCGGGGACAATGAGCAGTTCTTC
CASSLGGDNEQFF
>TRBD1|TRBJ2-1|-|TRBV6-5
TGTGCCAGCAGTTACACCTACAGGGGCGGAGAGCAGTTCTTC
CASSYTYRGGEQFF
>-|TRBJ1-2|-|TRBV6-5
TGTGCCAGCATATCAACGAGGGGCTACACCTTC
CASISTRGYTF
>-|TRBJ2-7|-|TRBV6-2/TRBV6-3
TGTGCCAGCAGTTACTCCACATTTCGCGAGCAGTACTTC
CASSYSTFREQYF
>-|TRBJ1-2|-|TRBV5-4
TGTGCCAGCACCCAAAGGGGCCGACCAGATGGCTACACCTTC
CASTQRGRPDGYTF
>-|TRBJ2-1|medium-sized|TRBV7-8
TGTGCCAGCAGCCTACCCCCCGGGGATGAGCAGTTCTTC
CASSLPPGDEQFF
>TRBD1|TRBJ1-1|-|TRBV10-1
TGCGCCAGCAGTGAGCCGGGACAGAAAGCTTTCTTT
CASSEPGQKAFF
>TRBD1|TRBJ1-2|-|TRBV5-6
TGTGCCAGCAGCGGCGACAGGGCTAACTATGGCTACACCTTC
CASSGDRANYGYTF
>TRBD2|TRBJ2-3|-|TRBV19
TGTGCCAGTAGTTCCGGGACTAGTGCCGGATCTAGCACAGATACGCAGTATTTT
CASSSGTSAGSSTDTQYF
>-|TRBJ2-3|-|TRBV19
TGTGCCAGTAGTCTGGGGCTAGAGGAAGATACGCAGTATTTT
CASSLGLEEDTQYF
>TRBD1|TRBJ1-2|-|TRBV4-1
TGCGCCAGCAGCCAAGATGTGGAGGGGGCGAGAGGCTACACCTTC
CASSQDVEGARGYTF
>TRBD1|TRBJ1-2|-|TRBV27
TGTGCCAGCAGTCCCGGGACAGGACACGGCTACACCTTC
CASSPGTGHGYTF
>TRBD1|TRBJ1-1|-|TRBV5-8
TGTGCCAGCAGCTCTCTCCCGGGACAGGGGCTTGCTGAAGCTTTCTTT
CASSSLPGQGLAEAFF
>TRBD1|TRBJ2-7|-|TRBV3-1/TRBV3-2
TGTGCCAGCAGCCAAGAGGGACAGGGGAGCGACTACGAGCAGTACTTC
CASSQEGQGSDYEQYF
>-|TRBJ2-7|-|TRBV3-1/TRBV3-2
TGTGCCAGCAGCCAAGGAGCAGCGGAGGTCTACGAGCAGTACTTC
CASSQGAAEVYEQYF
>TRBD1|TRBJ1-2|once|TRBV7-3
TGTGCCTCCCCAAGCAGGGGGCGCGCCTATGGCTACACCTTC
CASPSRGRAYGYTF
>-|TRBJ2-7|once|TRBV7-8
TGTGCCAGCAGCTTAGCAAGTTTTCGGCAGGTTCATACCTACGAGCAGTACTTC
CASSLASFRQVHTYEQYF
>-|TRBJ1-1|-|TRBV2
TGTGCCAGCAAAATCGACAGAGACACTGAAGCTTTCTTT
CASKIDRDTEAFF
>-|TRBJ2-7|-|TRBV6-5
TGTGCCAGCAGTTTACAGGTGCGGAGCTACGAGCAGTACTTC
CASSLQVRSYEQYF
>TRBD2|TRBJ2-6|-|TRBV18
TGTGCCAGCTCACCATCCCCCCTCGGGGGGGTTGGATCTGGGGCCAACGTCCTGACTTTC
CASSPSPLGGVGSGANVLTF
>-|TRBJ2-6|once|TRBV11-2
TGTGCCAGCAGCTTACGCTCTGGGGCCAACGTCCTGACTTTC
CASSLRSGANVLTF
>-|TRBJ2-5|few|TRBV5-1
TGCGCCAGCAGGGAAACAGGTACCCAAGAGACCCAGTACTTC
CASRETGTQETQYF